Below, 28 T cell receptor beta chains from the same sample are listed, as sequenced in a study of Ad26.COV2.S vaccination and SARS-CoV-2 variants. TCRdb's copy holds only in-frame clones and misses some; the assay was immunoSEQ multiplex PCR. The sample has fewer than 400,000 clones, more than 85% seen once. This sample's treatment: around 19 received Ad26.COV2.S at low or high dose, single or two shots; about 5 received placebo; per-sample allocation not given. Day 63 following the first vaccine or placebo injection was when the samples were taken. The sequences come from peripheral blood, collected in a trial of Ad26.COV2.S vaccine versus placebo. The receptors originated from a person between 18 and 60 years old who received the Ad26.COV2.S COVID-19 vaccine or a placebo.

This sequence joins TRBV4-1 and TRBJ1-5; a possible D gene is TRBD1 (6 bases). In germline, CDR1 is MGHRA, CDR2 YSYEKL. CDR3 length equals 18 residues. V gave up 3 bases and J gave up 0 bases, with 18 bases separating them. In DNA form, the CDR3 reads TGCGCCAGCAGCCAGCGGTTCGGACAGCTTAATAGCAATCAGCCCCAGCATTTT. Protein sequence: CASSQRFGQLNSNQPQHF.

This chain links TRBV11-1 with TRBJ1-6; D remains unclear. The CDR3 totals 14 residues. V was pared by 1 base and J by 2 bases, with 3 bases between. The germline CDR1 and CDR2 sequences are SGHAT and FQDESV (reference sequence). The chain's CDR3 is CASSLGTYNSPLHF. The CDR3 DNA follows: TGTGCCAGCAGCTTAGGCACCTATAATTCACCCCTCCACTTT.

The V and J genes are TRBV5-4 and TRBJ2-7, with TRBD2 matching 10 bases. Trimming removed 4 bases from V and 5 bases from J; junction bases left unmatched: 6. The germline V gene encodes CDR1 SGHNT and CDR2 YYREEE (reference sequence). The CDR3 contains 14 residues. As DNA, the CDR3 is TGTGCCAGCAGCAACGGGACTAGCGTCCACGAGCAGTACTTC. Translating it yields CASSNGTSVHEQYF. Filled out from reference TRBV5-4 and TRBJ2-7, the complete variable domain reads ETGVTQSPTHLIKTRGQQVTLRCSSQSGHNTVSWYQQALGQGPQFIFQYYREEENGRGNFPPRFSGLQFPNYSSELNVNALELDDSALYLCASSNGTSVHEQYFGPGTRLTVT.

J is TRBJ2-3 and V is TRBV28; the match to TRBD2 covers 7 bases. This CDR3 is built from 11 residues. CDR1 MDHEN and CDR2 SYDVKM come from the germline V gene. After removal of 7 bases from V and 7 bases from J, the junction contained 2 bases not matched to a gene. The CDR3 here is CASTGGYTQYF. CDR3 DNA: TGTGCCAGCACGGGGGGTTATACGCAGTATTTT.

The V call is TRBV14, the J call TRBJ2-7; D gene ambiguous. Germline assignment: CDR1 SGHDN and CDR2 FVKESK. The V end was cut by 4 bases, the J end by 3 bases, with 10 bases between. This CDR3 spans 13 amino acids. The CDR3 bases are TGTGCCAGCAGCCCTCGGAACCACTACGAGCAGTACTTC. This translates into CASSPRNHYEQYF.

The rearrangement links TRBV7-2 to TRBJ2-3, with 13 bases identical to TRBD2. The CDR3 contains 17 residues. The V segment lost 5 bases and the J segment 2 bases; nucleotides outside the gene matches: 7. The germline gives CDR1 SGHTA, CDR2 FQGNSA. The CDR3 region is CASSRRLAGGLTDTQYF. The CDR3, as DNA: TGTGCCAGCAGCAGACGACTAGCGGGGGGCCTCACAGATACGCAGTATTTT.

The rearrangement links TRBV10-3 to TRBJ2-7; 12 bases are shared with TRBD2. From germline, CDR1 is ENHRY and CDR2 SYGVKD. The V and J ends lost 7 bases and 7 bases, in that order; junction bases with no gene match: 8. This CDR3 has 14 amino acids. The CDR3 loop is CAIKLAGGQGEQYF. CDR3 in DNA: TGTGCCATCAAACTAGCGGGGGGCCAGGGGGAGCAGTACTTC.

The chain carries TRBV5-5 and TRBJ2-3; D gene uncertain. The V and J ends lost 0 bases and 0 bases respectively, with 8 bases between them. Germline-derived CDR1 and CDR2 are SGHKS and YYEKEE (reference sequence). The length of the CDR3 is 15 residues. The CDR3 coding sequence is TGTGCCAGCAGCTTGGACATGACTAGCACAGATACGCAGTATTTT. Protein: CASSLDMTSTDTQYF. Full variable domain (missing parts from reference TRBV5-5 and TRBJ2-3): DAGVTQSPTHLIKTRGQQVTLRCSPISGHKSVSWYQQVLGQGPQFIFQYYEKEERGRGNFPDRFSARQFPNYSSELNVNALLLGDSALYLCASSLDMTSTDTQYFGPGTRLTVL.

V gene TRBV30 combines with J gene TRBJ1-5; D call uncertain. With 0 bases removed from V and 7 bases from J, the gap between germline ends came to 10 bases. The CDR3 runs to 13 residues. Per germline, CDR1 GTSNPN and CDR2 SVGIG (reference sequence). The CDR3 reads CAWSVLGEQPQHF. CDR3 coding DNA: TGTGCCTGGAGTGTATTAGGAGAGCAGCCCCAGCATTTT.

The chain employs TRBV18 and TRBJ2-7; D is ambiguous. Germline V gene data show CDR1 as KGHSH and CDR2 as LQKENI. The CDR3 has 15 amino acids. Trimming cost V 6 bases and J 0 bases, with 15 bases left between them. CDR3 sequence (DNA): TGTGCCAGCTCCCCTCCAGTCGTAAGCTCCTACGAGCAGTACTTC. Translation: CASSPPVVSSYEQYF. The full variable domain, rest sourced from reference TRBV18 and TRBJ2-7, is NAGVMQNPRHLVRRRGQEARLRCSPMKGHSHVYWYRQLPEEGLKFMVYLQKENIIDESGMPKERFSAEFPKEGPSILRIQQVVRGDSAAYFCASSPPVVSSYEQYFGPGTRLTVT.

This sequence joins TRBV11-2 and TRBJ1-2, with 7 bases aligning to TRBD1. The germline V gene encodes CDR1 SGHAT and CDR2 FQNNGV. The CDR3 has 15 residues. The V gene end was trimmed by 0 bases and the J gene end by 6 bases; junction bases not matched to a gene: 7. The chain's CDR3 is CASSLDPGTADGYTF. Here the CDR3 DNA reads TGTGCCAGCAGCTTAGATCCCGGGACAGCTGATGGCTACACCTTC.

The J gene is TRBJ1-2, the V gene TRBV2; TRBD1 aligns across 7 bases. The CDR3 spans 15 residues. Germline V gene data show CDR1 as SNHLY and CDR2 as FYNNEI. The V gene end was trimmed by 6 bases and the J gene end by 7 bases; junction bases not matched to a gene: 14. In DNA, the CDR3 is TGTGCCAGCAGAGTAATTACAGGGGAGTTATTTGGCTACACCTTC. It specifies CASRVITGELFGYTF.

The rearrangement links TRBV4-3 to TRBJ1-4, with D maybe TRBD1 (5 bases). Germline CDR1 and CDR2: LGHNA and YSLEER. The CDR3 runs 14 residues. Trimming removed 0 bases at V and 14 bases at J, with 16 bases between. CDR3 sequence reads: CASSQEGTGPRLFF. The CDR3 coding sequence is TGCGCCAGCAGCCAAGAGGGCACAGGCCCACGGCTGTTTTTT.

This chain uses TRBV10-3 with TRBJ2-1; 10 bases fit TRBD2. The CDR3 loop spans 14 amino acids. Germline CDR1 reads ENHRY; CDR2 reads SYGVKD. Germline trimming cut 10 bases from V and 0 bases from J; bases unmatched to any gene: 3. CDR3 nucleotide sequence: TGTGCCAGCCTAGCGGGGGACTCCTACAATGAGCAGTTCTTC. Encoded protein: CASLAGDSYNEQFF.

The chain is built from TRBV11-3 and TRBJ2-7, with unresolved D. The V gene's germline CDR1 is SGHNT and CDR2 YENEEA. V was trimmed by 1 base and J by 3 bases, leaving 7 bases between them. The CDR3 covers 13 residues. The CDR3 DNA sequence: TGTGCCAGCAGCTTAGGGCTCTACTACGAGCAGTACTTC. It codes for CASSLGLYYEQYF.

CDR3 sequence: CASSFNSDQETQYF. The CDR3 coding sequence is TGTGCCAGCAGCTTTAACTCGGATCAAGAGACCCAGTACTTC. The chain carries TRBV11-2 and TRBJ2-5; D gene ambiguous. The V and J ends lost 3 bases and 2 bases respectively, with 10 bases between them. From germline, CDR1 is SGHAT and CDR2 FQNNGV. The CDR3 length is 14 residues.

This clone showed up many times. This sequence joins TRBV6-5 and TRBJ2-7; perhaps TRBD1 as D (6 bases). The CDR3 extends over 12 amino acids. V was trimmed by 6 bases and J by 3 bases, leaving 9 bases between them. Germline V gene sequence: CDR1 MNHEY, CDR2 SVGAGI. The CDR3, as DNA: TGTGCCAGCAGAAAAGGGGGCTACGAGCAGTACTTC. Translated, it gives CASRKGGYEQYF.

The rearrangement uses TRBV19 and TRBJ1-3; the D is unclear. Per germline, CDR1 LNHDA and CDR2 SQIVND (reference sequence). This CDR3 spans 12 amino acids. V was clipped by 5 bases and J by 9 bases, with 11 bases between them. The CDR3 region is CASSPRRGTIYF. The CDR3 DNA reads as TGTGCCAGTAGTCCCCGGCGCGGCACCATATATTTT.

The V gene is TRBV6-2 or TRBV6-3, the J gene TRBJ1-1, with D possibly matching TRBD1 (5 bases). CDR1 is MNHEY and CDR2 is SVGEGT in the germline V gene. The CDR3 runs 13 residues. V dropped 6 bases and J dropped 4 bases, with 12 bases sitting between them. The DNA of the CDR3 is TGTGCCAGCAGCGCCCAGGGTTTCACTGAAGCTTTCTTT. Its protein product is CASSAQGFTEAFF.

This chain uses TRBV11-2 with TRBJ2-3, with TRBD2 matching over 10 bases. After removal of 3 bases from V and 2 bases from J, the junction contained 5 bases not matched to a gene. The CDR3 sequence is 16 residues long. CDR1 and CDR2 from the germline V gene are SGHAT and FQNNGV. CDR3 nucleotide sequence: TGTGCCAGCAGCTTTTGGAGCGGGGGGGACACAGATACGCAGTATTTT. Protein product: CASSFWSGGDTDTQYF. The full variable domain, with the rest looked up from reference TRBV11-2 and TRBJ2-3, is EAGVAQSPRYKIIEKRQSVAFWCNPISGHATLYWYQQILGQGPKLLIQFQNNGVVDDSQLPKDRFSAERLKGVDSTLKIQPAKLEDSAVYLCASSFWSGGDTDTQYFGPGTRLTVL.

This chain joins TRBV27 and TRBJ2-7, with 10 bases aligning to TRBD1. The V gene's germline CDR1 is MNHEY and CDR2 SMNVEV (reference sequence). The CDR3 contains 16 residues. With 5 bases clipped from V and 3 bases from J, the junction kept 10 bases outside the gene matches. The CDR3 DNA reads TGTGCCAGCAGTCGGACAGGGGGAGCCATCGGCTACGAGCAGTACTTC. This sequence encodes CASSRTGGAIGYEQYF.

The V and J genes are TRBV7-2 and TRBJ2-3; D call uncertain. The CDR3 covers 16 residues. The germline V gene has CDR1 SGHTA and CDR2 FQGNSA. V lost 1 base and J 2 bases, leaving 13 bases between the germline ends. The chain's CDR3 is CASSLVGTFHTDTQYF. CDR3 DNA: TGTGCCAGCAGCTTAGTGGGTACCTTTCACACAGATACGCAGTATTTT. The variable domain in full, completed from reference TRBV7-2 and TRBJ2-3, reads GAGVSQSPSNKVTEKGKDVELRCDPISGHTALYWYRQSLGQGLEFLIYFQGNSAPDKSGLPSDRFSAERTGGSVSTLTIQRTQQEDSAVYLCASSLVGTFHTDTQYFGPGTRLTVL.

The V call is TRBV3-1 (or the pseudogene TRBV3-2), the J call TRBJ1-1; no clear D. Germline CDR1 and CDR2: LGHDT and YNNKEL (reference sequence). The CDR3 runs to 15 residues. V lost 5 bases and J lost 1, with 14 bases in between. CDR3 sequence (DNA): TGTGCCAGCAGCTCCTCTTTTAGGCGGAACACTGAAGCTTTCTTT. This encodes CASSSSFRRNTEAFF.

The chain is built from TRBV12-3 or TRBV12-4 and TRBJ2-3; TRBD2 might be the D (5 bases). This CDR3 has 13 residues. The V end was cut by 1 base, the J end by 5 bases, with 7 bases between. The CDR3 loop is CASSLVGEDTQYF. The DNA for the CDR3 is TGTGCCAGCAGTTTAGTCGGGGAAGATACGCAGTATTTT.

The rearrangement uses TRBV18 and TRBJ1-2; 7 bases line up with TRBD1. With V trimmed by 3 bases and J by 9 bases, 10 bases remained unmatched. Germline V gene lookup returns CDR1 KGHSH and CDR2 LQKENI. CDR3 length: 14 residues. CDR3 DNA sequence: TGTGCCAGCTCACCCAAGGGGCAGGGGGTGAGCTACACCTTC. Translating it yields CASSPKGQGVSYTF.

V and J are TRBV5-4 and TRBJ2-7, with 8 bases fitting TRBD2. Germline V gene sequence: CDR1 SGHNT, CDR2 YYREEE (reference sequence). Trimming took 2 bases from V and 6 from J; bases not matched to a gene: 10. The CDR3 consists of 15 residues. CDR3 sequence (DNA): TGTGCCAGCAGCTTTCCCGGACTAGCTCCTTTCGAGCAGTACTTC. Amino acids: CASSFPGLAPFEQYF.

The chain links TRBV27 to TRBJ2-1, with TRBD1 matching over 9 bases. CDR3 length: 15 amino acids. Germline values: CDR1 MNHEY, CDR2 SMNVEV (reference sequence). Trimming removed 4 bases from V and 2 bases from J; junction bases left unmatched: 3. CDR3 sequence reads: CASSSGTGPYNEQFF. The CDR3 DNA reads as TGTGCCAGCAGTTCCGGGACAGGGCCCTACAATGAGCAGTTCTTC.

The V call is TRBV3-1 (or the pseudogene TRBV3-2), the J call TRBJ2-2, with D hard to call. The CDR3 length is 14 residues. Trimming took off 2 bases at V and 1 base at J, with 5 bases between the two ends. The germline V gene encodes CDR1 LGHDT and CDR2 YNNKEL (reference sequence). The DNA for the CDR3 is TGTGCCAGCAGCCAAATGGGGAACACCGGGGAGCTGTTTTTT. It encodes CASSQMGNTGELFF.